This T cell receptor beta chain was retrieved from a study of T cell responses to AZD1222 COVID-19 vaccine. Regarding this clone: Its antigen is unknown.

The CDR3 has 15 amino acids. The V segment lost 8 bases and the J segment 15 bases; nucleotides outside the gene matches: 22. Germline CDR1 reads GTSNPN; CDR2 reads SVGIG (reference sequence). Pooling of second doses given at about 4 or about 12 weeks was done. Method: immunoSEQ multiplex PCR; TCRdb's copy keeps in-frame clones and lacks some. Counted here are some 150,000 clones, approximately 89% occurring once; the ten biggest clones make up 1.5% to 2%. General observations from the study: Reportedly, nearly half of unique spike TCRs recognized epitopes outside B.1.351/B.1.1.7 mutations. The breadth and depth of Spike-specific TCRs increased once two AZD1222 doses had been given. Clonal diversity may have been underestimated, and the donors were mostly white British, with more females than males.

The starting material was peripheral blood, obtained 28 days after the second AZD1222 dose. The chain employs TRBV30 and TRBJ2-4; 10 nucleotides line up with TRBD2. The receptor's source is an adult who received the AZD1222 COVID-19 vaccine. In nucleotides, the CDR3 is TGTGCCGGTACCCCCCCAGCGGGAGGGCCCCCGTTCTGGTACTTC. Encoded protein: CAGTPPAGGPPFWYF.